This T cell receptor (beta chain) was captured in a study of cytomegalovirus exposure and HLA in healthy donors. CDR1 and CDR2 from the germline V gene are SNHLY and FYNNEI. Trimming shortened V by 4 bases and J by 0 bases, and 10 bases separated the two germline ends. There are 15 residues in the CDR3. A note on this clone: The antigen is unknown.

Regarding the study as a whole: Researchers reported that a few CMV-associated chains were confirmed in vitro as CMV antigen-specific.

PCR involved 60 Vbeta and 13 Jbeta primers. The repertoire was sequenced with immunoSEQ multiplex PCR; TCRdb's copy has only in-frame clones and lacks some. The top ten hold approximately 5.4% of the sample, which has about 110,000 clones, roughly 70% seen once. Healthy bone marrow donors made up the donors. The sequence was collected from a woman aged 70-85 years in good health and CMV-seropositive. This chain joins TRBV2 and TRBJ1-5, with D unclear. The material sequenced was PBMCs. In nucleotides, the CDR3 is TGTGCCAGCAGTGCGACAAGAAATAGCAATCAGCCCCAGCATTTT. Protein sequence: CASSATRNSNQPQHF. The full variable domain, completed using reference TRBV2 and TRBJ1-5, is EPEVTQTPSHQVTQMGQEVILRCVPISNHLYFYWYRQILGQKVEFLVSFYNNEISEKSEIFDDQFSVERPDGSNFTLKIRSTKLEDSAMYFCASSATRNSNQPQHFGDGTRLSIL.